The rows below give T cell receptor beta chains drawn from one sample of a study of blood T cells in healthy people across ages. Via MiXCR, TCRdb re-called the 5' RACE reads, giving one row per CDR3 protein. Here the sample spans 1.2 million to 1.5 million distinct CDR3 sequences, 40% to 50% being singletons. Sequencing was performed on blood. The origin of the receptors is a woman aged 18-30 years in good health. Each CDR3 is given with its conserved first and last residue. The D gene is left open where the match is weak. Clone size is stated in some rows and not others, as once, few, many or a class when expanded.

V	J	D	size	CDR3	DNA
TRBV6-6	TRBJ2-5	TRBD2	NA	CASGPRVAGVGEQYF	TGTGCCAGCGGCCCCAGGGTAGCGGGAGTGGGGGAGCAGTACTTC
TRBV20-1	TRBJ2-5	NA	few	CSARDLGGSTSNREQYF	TGCAGTGCTAGAGATCTCGGGGGATCGACCTCAAATAGAGAGCAGTACTTC
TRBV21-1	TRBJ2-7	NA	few	CASSKADRRKQYF	TGTGCCAGCAGCAAGGCAGACAGGAGAAAGCAGTACTTC
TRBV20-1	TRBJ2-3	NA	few	CSATVLRGPSTDTQYF	TGCAGTGCTACGGTCCTCCGGGGACCGAGCACAGATACGCAGTATTTT
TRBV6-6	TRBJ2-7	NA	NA	CASSYSGAAYEQYF	TGTGCCAGCAGTTACTCGGGGGCGGCCTACGAGCAGTACTTC
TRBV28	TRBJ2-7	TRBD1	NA	CASRPTGTDYEQYF	TGTGCCAGCAGACCTACCGGGACAGATTACGAGCAGTACTTC
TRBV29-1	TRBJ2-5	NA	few	CSFLVGGKETQYF	TGCAGCTTCCTAGTTGGGGGCAAAGAGACCCAGTACTTC
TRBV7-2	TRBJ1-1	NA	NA	CASSLYGPKLNTEAFF	TGTGCCAGCAGCTTATACGGCCCAAAACTGAACACTGAAGCTTTCTTT
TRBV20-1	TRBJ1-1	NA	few	CSARVTGPEAFF	TGCAGTGCTAGAGTTACTGGCCCCGAAGCTTTCTTT
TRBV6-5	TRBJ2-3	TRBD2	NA	CASLPGLAATDTQYF	TGTGCCAGCCTCCCGGGACTAGCGGCCACGGATACGCAGTATTTT
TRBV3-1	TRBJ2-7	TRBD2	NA	CASSPYSGGARNEQYF	TGTGCCAGCAGCCCCTATAGCGGGGGGGCCAGGAATGAGCAGTACTTC
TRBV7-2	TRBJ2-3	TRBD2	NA	CASRFVAGEGNTQYF	TGTGCCAGCAGGTTTGTGGCGGGGGAGGGGAATACGCAGTATTTT
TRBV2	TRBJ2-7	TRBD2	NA	CASYSGGGNEQYF	TGTGCCAGCTATAGCGGGGGGGGCAATGAGCAGTACTTC
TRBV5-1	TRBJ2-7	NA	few	CASSLEGHPYEQYF	TGCGCCAGCAGCTTGGAGGGGCACCCCTACGAGCAGTACTTC
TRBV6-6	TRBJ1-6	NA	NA	CASSSARDYSPLHF	TGTGCCAGCAGTTCCGCCCGGGACTATTCACCCCTCCACTTT
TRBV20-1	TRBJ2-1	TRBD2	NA	CSASPLSGGGNERFF	TGCAGTGCTAGCCCGTTAAGCGGGGGGGGGAATGAGCGGTTCTTC
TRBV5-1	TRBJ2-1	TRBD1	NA	CASSLTQGANEQFF	TGCGCCAGCAGCTTGACGCAGGGGGCTAATGAGCAGTTCTTC
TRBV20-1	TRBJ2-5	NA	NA	CSARSGEEAQETQYF	TGCAGTGCTAGATCGGGGGAGGAAGCCCAAGAGACCCAGTACTTC